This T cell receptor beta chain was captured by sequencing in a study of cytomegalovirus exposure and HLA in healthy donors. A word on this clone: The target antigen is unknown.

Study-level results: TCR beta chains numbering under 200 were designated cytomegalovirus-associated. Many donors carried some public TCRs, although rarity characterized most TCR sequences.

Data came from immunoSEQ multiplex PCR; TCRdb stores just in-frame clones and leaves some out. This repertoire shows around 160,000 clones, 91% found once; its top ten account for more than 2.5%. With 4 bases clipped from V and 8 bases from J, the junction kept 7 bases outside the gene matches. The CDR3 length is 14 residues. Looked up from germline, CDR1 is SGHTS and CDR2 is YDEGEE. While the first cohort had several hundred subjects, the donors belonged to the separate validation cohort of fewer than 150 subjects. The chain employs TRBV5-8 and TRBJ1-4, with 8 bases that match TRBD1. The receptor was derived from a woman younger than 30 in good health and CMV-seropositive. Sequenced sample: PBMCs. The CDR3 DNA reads TGTGCCAGCAGCAACCCGGACAGGGCAGAAAAACTGTTTTTT. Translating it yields CASSNPDRAEKLFF.